The clone carrying this TCR beta chain has just a few counts. Its antigen is currently unknown. The data were obtained in a study of vaccination effects on CD4 cells after COVID-19. The CDR3 is 14 amino acids. V lost 6 bases and J lost 6, with 15 bases in between. The germline V gene encodes CDR1 SNHLY and CDR2 FYNNEI. Culture lasted 10 days before CD4+ T cell isolation. The assay was immunoSEQ multiplex PCR, and TCRdb's table has in-frame clones only and misses some. The sample yields tens of thousands of clones, more than 65% seen once. The starting material was CD4+ T cells from PBMCs cultured without peptide, obtained before COVID-19 vaccination. The gene calls are TRBV2 and TRBJ1-5; D not resolved. This TCR came from a human donor who received a COVID-19 vaccine. CDR3 DNA sequence: TGTGCCAGCAGGGAACAAGGGCTGGGTCAGCCCCAGCATTTT. Its translation is CASREQGLGQPQHF.